This TCR beta chain was sequenced in a study of Ad26.COV2.S vaccination and SARS-CoV-2 variants. Treatment here: roughly 20 received Ad26.COV2.S at low or high dose, single or two shots; 5 received placebo; per-sample allocation not given. Samples came from day 63 after the first vaccine or placebo injection. Study results and limitations: Vaccine recipients surpassed placebo recipients in spike-specific TCR breadth. Once vaccination had occurred, spike-specific CD8+ and CD4+ T cell responses reportedly showed substantial breadth.

Details on this clone: No antigen is known for it.

This CDR3 contains 15 residues. The V end lost 5 bases, the J end lost 2 bases, and 13 bases lay between the germline ends. Germline V gives CDR1 SEHNR, CDR2 FQNEAQ (reference sequence). Data came from immunoSEQ multiplex PCR; TCRdb stores just in-frame clones and leaves some out. The profile shows about 280,000 clones, roughly 86% of them singletons. The chain couples TRBV7-9 to TRBJ1-5, with a weak D call TRBD1 (5 bases). The source was peripheral blood, collected in a trial of Ad26.COV2.S vaccine versus placebo. The sequence came from a person between 18 and 59 years old who received the Ad26.COV2.S COVID-19 vaccine or a placebo. CDR3: CASSPQGGGNQPQHF. In nucleotides, the CDR3 is TGTGCCAGCAGCCCCCAGGGAGGTGGCAATCAGCCCCAGCATTTT.